The 9 T cell receptor beta chains presented below share a single source sample, sequenced in a study of cytomegalovirus exposure and HLA in healthy donors. This PCR relied on a set of 60 Vbeta primers and 13 Jbeta primers. Clones were sequenced by immunoSEQ multiplex PCR, and TCRdb holds only the in-frame ones, with some missing. The data contain 150,000 to 200,000 clones, around four fifths of them singletons. Sequencing was carried out using PBMCs. The receptors originated from a man aged 18 to 29 in good health and CMV-seronegative.

The chain is built from TRBV7-3 and TRBJ2-7; 7 bases agree with TRBD2. CDR1 and CDR2 from the germline V gene are SGHTA and FQGTGA. The length of the CDR3 is 18 residues. Trimming took 5 bases from V and 0 from J; bases not matched to a gene: 16. The CDR3 protein is CASSLGPVSSGVSYEQYF. The CDR3 DNA is TGTGCCAGCAGCCTAGGACCGGTGAGCAGCGGGGTCTCCTACGAGCAGTACTTC.

The chain couples TRBV27 to TRBJ2-7, with 16 bases fitting TRBD2. V was clipped by 5 bases and J by 5 bases; unmatched bases: 6. The CDR3 is 16 amino acids. Looked up from germline, CDR1 is MNHEY and CDR2 is SMNVEV (reference sequence). CDR3 in DNA: TGTGCCAGCAGTCCGGGACTAGCGGGGGGGCGGAACGAGCAGTACTTC. Translating it yields CASSPGLAGGRNEQYF.

This CDR3 is CASSLRGYEQFF. In DNA, the CDR3 is TGTGCCAGCAGTTTACGGGGATATGAGCAGTTCTTC. The chain couples TRBV27 to TRBJ2-1, with a possible D match to TRBD2 (5 bases). CDR3 length: 12 amino acids. The ends were cut back, 2 bases at V and 8 bases at J, with 7 bases in the middle. From germline, CDR1 is MNHEY and CDR2 SMNVEV (reference sequence).

This clone has more than one count but fewer than ten. The CDR3 DNA follows: TGTGCCAGCAGTGGGCGGACAGCGAACACTGAAGCTTTCTTT. Its translation is CASSGRTANTEAFF. The chain recombines TRBV6-1 with TRBJ1-1; D perhaps matches TRBD1 (6 bases). Germline CDR1 is MNHNS and CDR2 is SASEGT. V shed 4 bases and J shed 1 base, with 10 bases lying between them. The CDR3 contains 14 residues.

The chain is built from TRBV29-1 and TRBJ1-2, with TRBD1 matching 9 bases. The CDR3 contains 15 residues. V lost 1 base, J lost 4 bases, and 7 bases stayed unmatched. Germline values: CDR1 SQVTM, CDR2 ANQGSEA. In DNA, the CDR3 is TGCAGCGTTGAAGGGTTGGGACAGGGTGGCTATGGCTACACCTTC. Its protein is CSVEGLGQGGYGYTF.

The chain combines TRBV5-1 with TRBJ1-5; D remains ambiguous. The germline gives CDR1 SGHRS, CDR2 YFSETQ. The ends were cut back, 0 bases at V and 4 bases at J, with 8 bases in the middle. The CDR3 length is 14 residues. CDR3 sequence reads: CASSLGGENQPQHF. The DNA of the CDR3 is TGCGCCAGCAGCTTGGGGGGAGAAAATCAGCCCCAGCATTTT.

The chain combines TRBV7-2 with TRBJ1-1; D not resolved. The CDR3 is 13 amino acids. V lost 5 bases and J 5 bases, leaving 12 bases between the germline ends. Germline lookup yields CDR1 SGHTA and CDR2 FQGNSA. The CDR3 region has the DNA TGTGCCAGCAGCCGCTACGGGGAGACTGAAGCTTTCTTT. It is translated as CASSRYGETEAFF.

The chain carries TRBV9 and TRBJ2-7; 10 nucleotides agree with TRBD2. From germline, CDR1 is SGDLS and CDR2 YYNGEE. The CDR3 runs 16 residues. V shed 0 bases and J 2 bases; nucleotides not matched to a gene: 5. In DNA form, the CDR3 reads TGTGCCAGCAGCGTAGGTTCTAGCGGGGGCCCCTACGAGCAGTACTTC. This translates into CASSVGSSGGPYEQYF.

The rearrangement uses TRBV5-1 and TRBJ2-3; D may be TRBD2 (6 bases). The CDR3 totals 14 residues. The germline V gene has CDR1 SGHRS and CDR2 YFSETQ. Trimming left V 7 bases short and J 0 bases short, with 12 bases between. The CDR3 here is CASSGTGSTDTQYF. The CDR3, as DNA: TGCGCCAGCTCGGGGACTGGGAGCACAGATACGCAGTATTTT.